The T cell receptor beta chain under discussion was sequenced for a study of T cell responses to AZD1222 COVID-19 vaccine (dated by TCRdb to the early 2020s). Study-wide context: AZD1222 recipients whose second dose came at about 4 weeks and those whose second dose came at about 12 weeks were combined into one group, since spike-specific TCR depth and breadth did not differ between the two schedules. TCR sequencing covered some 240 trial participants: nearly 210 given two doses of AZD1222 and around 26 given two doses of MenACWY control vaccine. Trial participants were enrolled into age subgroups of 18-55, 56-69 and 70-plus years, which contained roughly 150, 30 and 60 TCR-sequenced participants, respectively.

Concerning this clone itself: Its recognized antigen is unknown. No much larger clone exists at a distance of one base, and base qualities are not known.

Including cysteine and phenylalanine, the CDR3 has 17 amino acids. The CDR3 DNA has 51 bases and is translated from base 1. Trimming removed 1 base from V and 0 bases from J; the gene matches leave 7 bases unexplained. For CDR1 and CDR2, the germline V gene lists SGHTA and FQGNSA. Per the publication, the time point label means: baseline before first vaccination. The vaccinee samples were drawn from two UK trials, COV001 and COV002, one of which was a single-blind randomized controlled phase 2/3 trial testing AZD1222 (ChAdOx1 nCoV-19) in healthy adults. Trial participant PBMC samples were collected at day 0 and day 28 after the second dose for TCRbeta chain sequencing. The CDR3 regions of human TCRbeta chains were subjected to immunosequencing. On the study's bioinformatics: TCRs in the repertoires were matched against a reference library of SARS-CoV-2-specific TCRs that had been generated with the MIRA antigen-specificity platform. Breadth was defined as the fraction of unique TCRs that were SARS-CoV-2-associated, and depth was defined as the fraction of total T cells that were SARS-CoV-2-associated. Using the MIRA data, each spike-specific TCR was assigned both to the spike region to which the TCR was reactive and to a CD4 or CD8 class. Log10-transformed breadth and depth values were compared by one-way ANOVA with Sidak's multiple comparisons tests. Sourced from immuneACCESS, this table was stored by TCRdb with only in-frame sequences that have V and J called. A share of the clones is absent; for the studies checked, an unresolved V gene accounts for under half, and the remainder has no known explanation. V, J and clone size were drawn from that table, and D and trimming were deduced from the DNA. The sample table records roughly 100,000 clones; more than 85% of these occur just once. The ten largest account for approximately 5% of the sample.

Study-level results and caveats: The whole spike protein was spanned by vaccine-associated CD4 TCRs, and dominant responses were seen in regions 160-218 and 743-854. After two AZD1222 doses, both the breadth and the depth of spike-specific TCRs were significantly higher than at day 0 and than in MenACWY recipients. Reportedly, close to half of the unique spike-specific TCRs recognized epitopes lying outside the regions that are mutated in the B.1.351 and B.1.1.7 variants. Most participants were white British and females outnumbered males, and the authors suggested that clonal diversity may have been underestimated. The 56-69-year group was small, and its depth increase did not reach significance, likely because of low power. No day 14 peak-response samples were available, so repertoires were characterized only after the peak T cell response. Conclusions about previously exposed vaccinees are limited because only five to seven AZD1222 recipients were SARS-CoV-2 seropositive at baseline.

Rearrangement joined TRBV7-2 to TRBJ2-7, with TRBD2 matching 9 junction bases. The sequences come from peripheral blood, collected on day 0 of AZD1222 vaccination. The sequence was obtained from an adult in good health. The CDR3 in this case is CASSLVASGVYSYEQYF. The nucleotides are TGTGCCAGCAGCTTAGTTGCTAGCGGGGTTTACTCCTACGAGCAGTACTTC.